The clone carrying this T cell receptor (beta chain) was found many times. The data were obtained in a study of T cell repertoires in cytomegalovirus infection. TCRdb analysed the reads with MiXCR anew, one entry per CDR3 protein. Of approximately 150,000 distinct CDR3 sequences in the sample, approximately 17% were seen once. Trimming took off 2 bases at V and 6 bases at J, with 1 base between the two ends. This CDR3 contains 11 residues. Germline CDR1 SGHVS, CDR2 FNYEAQ. The receptor's source is a human donor in good health (CMV status not recorded). Some clones in this sample may be carry-over from other donors' samples. Sample: CD8+ T cells from PBMCs. V gene TRBV7-6 combines with J gene TRBJ2-2; D gene unclear. The CDR3 DNA follows: TGTGCCAGCAGCTTATCCGGGGAGCTGTTTTTT. This sequence encodes CASSLSGELFF. Together with reference TRBV7-6 and TRBJ2-2, the CDR3 gives the full variable domain: GAGVSQSPRYKVTKRGQDVALRCDPISGHVSLYWYRQALGQGPEFLTYFNYEAQQDKSGLPNDRFSAERPEGSISTLTIQRTEQRDSAMYRCASSLSGELFFGEGSRLTVL.